What follows are 17 T cell receptor beta chains derived from one specimen sequenced in a study of shared clonotypes between healthy human individuals. Profiled with immunoSEQ multiplex PCR; TCRdb holds only in-frame clones, not every one. The sample holds 950,000 to 1,300,000 clones; under 80% are singletons and the top ten take approximately 1.5%. Source material: memory CD4+ T cells sorted from blood. The subset was: CD45RA-negative fraction. These receptors were collected from a man aged 18 to 30 in good health.

This chain joins TRBV6-5 and TRBJ2-5; TRBD1 matches at 7 bases. The DNA end lines up better with TRBJ2-7; the J call may be wrong. Germline V CDR1 and CDR2: MNHEY, SVGAGI. This CDR3 is built from 14 residues. The CDR3 region is CASSYYRGTYEQYF. The DNA for the CDR3 is TGTGCCAGCAGTTATTACAGGGGTACCTACGAGCAGTACTTC.

The chain joins TRBV6-6 to TRBJ2-5; D may be TRBD1 (5 bases). The CDR3 spans 15 residues. Trimming left V 0 bases short and J 3 bases short, with 11 bases between. Looked up from germline, CDR1 is MNHNY and CDR2 is SVGAGI (reference sequence). CDR3 coding DNA: TGTGCCAGCAGTTACTCGAGTCGCAGGGAAGAGACCCAGTACTTC. As protein: CASSYSSRREETQYF.

This clone is a singleton in its sample. The chain links TRBV7-8 to TRBJ2-7; no clear D. V lost 2 bases to trimming and J lost 2 bases, with 13 bases between them. Germline CDR1 SGHVS, CDR2 FQNEAQ. This CDR3 has 15 amino acids. CDR3 nucleotides: TGTGCCAGCAGCTTATATGGAGCGCAGCCCTACGAGCAGTACTTC. Protein sequence: CASSLYGAQPYEQYF.

V usage is TRBV2 and J usage is TRBJ2-7; D gene uncertain. V was pared by 8 bases and J by 0 bases, with 11 bases between. Germline V gives CDR1 SNHLY, CDR2 FYNNEI. There are 13 residues in the CDR3. CDR3 bases: TGTGCCAGCCTCATCCGGGCCTCCTACGAGCAGTACTTC. It translates to CASLIRASYEQYF.

This clone was detected many times. J is TRBJ2-5 and V is TRBV6-1, with a weak D call TRBD2 (6 bases). V lost 6 bases, J lost 4 bases, and 15 bases lay in between. This CDR3 spans 14 amino acids. Germline-derived CDR1 and CDR2 are MNHNS and SASEGT. The CDR3 reads CASRGVQRAETQYF. CDR3 nucleotide sequence: TGTGCCAGCAGGGGGGTCCAGCGGGCAGAGACCCAGTACTTC.

This clone was picked up a small number of times. V and J are TRBV28 and TRBJ2-1; 7 bases align to TRBD2. After removal of 6 bases from V and 10 bases from J, the junction contained 18 bases not matched to a gene. The CDR3 has 16 amino acids. Germline assignment: CDR1 MDHEN and CDR2 SYDVKM. The chain's CDR3 is CASRSDLGGGRGEQFF. The DNA for the CDR3 is TGTGCCAGCAGATCTGACTTAGGCGGGGGTAGAGGGGAGCAGTTCTTC.

The rearrangement links TRBV4-2 to TRBJ2-7; the match to TRBD1 covers 8 bases. Germline CDR1 is LGHNA and CDR2 is YNFKEQ. The CDR3 runs to 15 residues. With 3 bases clipped from V and 1 base from J, the junction kept 5 bases outside the gene matches. This CDR3 is CASSQEGDRSYEQYF. The DNA of the CDR3 is TGTGCCAGCAGCCAGGAAGGGGACAGGTCCTACGAGCAGTACTTC.

V gene TRBV6-1 combines with J gene TRBJ1-1; D not certain. Germline values: CDR1 MNHNS, CDR2 SASEGT. V lost 7 bases to trimming and J lost 5 bases, with 11 bases between them. The CDR3 spans 12 residues. CDR3 in amino acids: CASTETGTEAFF. The CDR3 coding sequence is TGTGCCAGCACCGAGACGGGGACTGAAGCTTTCTTT.

This chain joins TRBV5-4 and TRBJ2-7, with 9 positions matching TRBD2. The J segment lost 11 bases and the V segment lost 4 bases, leaving 19 bases of the junction unmatched. Germline CDR1 is SGHNT and CDR2 is YYREEE (reference sequence). The CDR3 totals 16 residues. CDR3 residues: CASSRSASGEGKGEYF. Here the CDR3 DNA reads TGTGCCAGCAGCCGCTCAGCTAGCGGGGAAGGGAAAGGGGAGTACTTC.

The chain recombines TRBV7-8 with TRBJ2-7, with TRBD2 matching over 9 bases. Germline CDR1 SGHVS, CDR2 FQNEAQ. V dropped 5 bases and J dropped 3; count of bases not matched to a gene: 5. This CDR3 comprises 14 residues. DNA for the CDR3: TGTGCCAGCAGCCTTGGGACTAGCTACTACGAGCAGTACTTC. It encodes CASSLGTSYYEQYF.

This clone was found many times. This chain connects TRBV25-1 to TRBJ1-1; unclear D gene. Germline loops: CDR1 MGHDK, CDR2 SYGVNS. The V gene lost 2 bases and the J gene lost 10 bases, with 8 bases spanning the gap. The length of the CDR3 is 11 residues. The CDR3 DNA reads TGTGCCAGCAGTGAAGGAGGGAGAGCTTTCTTT. It translates to CASSEGGRAFF.

The chain uses TRBV19 and TRBJ2-1, with D possibly being TRBD2 (6 bases). From germline, CDR1 is LNHDA and CDR2 SQIVND (reference sequence). The CDR3 is 13 residues long. The V end lost 6 bases, the J end lost 3 bases, and 9 bases lay between the germline ends. As DNA, the CDR3 is TGTGCCAGTAGGTTGACTAGCTACAATGAGCAGTTCTTC. This translates into CASRLTSYNEQFF.

The chain has TRBV4-3 and TRBJ2-3, with TRBD2 matching 9 bases. The V segment lost 1 base and the J segment 0 bases; nucleotides outside the gene matches: 5. The CDR3 spans 17 residues. CDR1 and CDR2 (germline): LGHNA, YSLEER. The DNA of the CDR3 is TGCGCCAGCAGCCAAGCCTTCACTAGCGGGAGCACAGATACGCAGTATTTT. Its translation: CASSQAFTSGSTDTQYF.

This clone was counted many times. The chain joins TRBV5-6 to TRBJ2-2; 8 bases map to TRBD2. The CDR3 loop spans 15 amino acids. The V segment lost 0 bases and the J segment 5 bases; nucleotides outside the gene matches: 3. Germline assignment: CDR1 SGHDT and CDR2 YYEEEE. In nucleotides, the CDR3 is TGTGCCAGCAGCTTGGGTCCGGGGGGGACCGGGGAGCTGTTTTTT. Its translation: CASSLGPGGTGELFF.

This clone was found once. V and J are TRBV19 and TRBJ1-4; 7 bases align to TRBD1. CDR1 and CDR2 from the germline V gene are LNHDA and SQIVND (reference sequence). V shed 11 bases and J 8 bases; nucleotides not matched to a gene: 8. The CDR3 extends over 12 amino acids. CDR3: CASGDRWEKLFF. CDR3 coding DNA: TGTGCCTCGGGGGACAGATGGGAAAAACTGTTTTTT.

This chain connects TRBV29-1 to TRBJ2-5; D possibly uses TRBD1 or TRBD2 (6 bases each). The J call may be incorrect, as the DNA end agrees better with TRBJ2-7. The V gene's germline CDR1 is SQVTM and CDR2 ANQGSEA. This CDR3 spans 15 amino acids. The CDR3 region is CSVLGPKGGYYEQYF. CDR3 coding DNA: TGCAGCGTTCTCGGTCCCAAGGGGGGATACTACGAGCAGTACTTC.

The gene calls are TRBV30 and TRBJ1-1, with a weak D call TRBD1 (6 bases). V was trimmed by 0 bases and J by 6 bases, leaving 17 bases between them. The CDR3 has 15 residues. CDR1 is GTSNPN and CDR2 is SVGIG in the germline V gene (reference sequence). The DNA of the CDR3 is TGTGCCTGGAGTGTTGGGGGGGCAAAGATGTCTGAAGCTTTCTTT. This sequence encodes CAWSVGGAKMSEAFF.